These T cell receptor beta chains were read from a single sample in a study of regulatory T cells in long-lasting Graves disease. TCRdb reanalysed the multiplex PCR reads using MiXCR and keeps one entry per CDR3 protein. The table includes about 440,000 distinct CDR3 sequences, under 15% detected once. This same sample was also taken into another study, of T cells in Graves' hyperthyroidism and ophthalmopathy.

The specimen was peripheral blood mononuclear cells (PBMCs), collected at new diagnosis, from a patient treated with antithyroid drugs. These receptors were collected from a young woman with Graves disease. CDR3s include the opening cysteine and the closing phenylalanine or tryptophan. The order of the fields is clone size, J gene, V gene, D gene, CDR3 DNA, CDR3 protein. A D gene is named only where the DNA matches it firmly. The listing skips clone size in some rows; elsewhere it reads once, few, many or a size class.

.	TRBJ2-1	TRBV9	TRBD2	TGTGCCAGCAGCGACACTAGCGGGAGGAACTACAATGAGCAGTTCTTC	CASSDTSGRNYNEQFF
many	TRBJ2-5	TRBV6-4	.	TGTGCCAGCAGATCCGGGCCCCGGAGGAGGCAAGAGACCCAGTACTTC	CASRSGPRRRQETQYF
.	TRBJ1-4	TRBV7-2	.	TGTGCCAGCAGCTTGTCCCGGGACAACGAAAAACTGTTTTTT	CASSLSRDNEKLFF
many	TRBJ1-2	TRBV7-8	.	TGTGCCAGCAGTCGCCGGTGGGAGGGGAAGGGGTATGGCTACACCTTC	CASSRRWEGKGYGYTF
.	TRBJ2-7	TRBV18	TRBD2	TGTGCCAGCTCGAGGGCCCCGGAGCGGGGGCACTCCTACGAGCAGTACTTC	CASSRAPERGHSYEQYF
few	TRBJ2-1	TRBV6-4	.	TGTGCCAGCAGTGCGCGTTCAGGCAATGAGCAGTTCTTC	CASSARSGNEQFF
many	TRBJ2-7	TRBV4-1	TRBD2	TGCGCCAGCAGCCAAGATTTTGTTGGGACTAGCGGGAGCGGGTACGAGCAGTACTTC	CASSQDFVGTSGSGYEQYF
few	TRBJ2-3	TRBV25-1	TRBD2	TGTGCCAGCAGTGAACTCGAGCGGGAGAGGGGAACAGATACGCAGTATTTT	CASSELERERGTDTQYF
many	TRBJ2-7	TRBV20-1	.	TGCAGTGCTAAGAGGAAGAGGCAGGCAACCTACGAGCAGTACTTC	CSAKRKRQATYEQYF
.	TRBJ2-1	TRBV9	TRBD2	TGTGCCAGCAGCGTCATGACTAGCGGGAACTACAATGAGCAGTTCTTC	CASSVMTSGNYNEQFF
many	TRBJ2-5	TRBV10-3	TRBD1	TGTGCCATCAGTGAGTCAACAGGGGTTGAGACCCAGTACTTC	CAISESTGVETQYF
.	TRBJ2-2	TRBV2	.	TGTGCCAGCAGTGAACGAGGGGCAGGGGGGACCGGGGAGCTGTTTTTT	CASSERGAGGTGELFF
.	TRBJ2-5	TRBV2	TRBD2	TGTGCCAGCAGTACGACCCCGGGGGGGACCCAGTACTTC	CASSTTPGGTQYF
few	TRBJ2-2	TRBV5-1	.	TGCGCCAGCAGCTTAGGCAATACTGGGCGGAACACCGGGGAGCTGTTTTTT	CASSLGNTGRNTGELFF
few	TRBJ2-2	TRBV30	.	TGTGCCTGGATCGGGGGGAACACCGGGGAGCTGTTTTTT	CAWIGGNTGELFF
few	TRBJ2-5	TRBV20-1	TRBD2	TGCAGTGCTAGAGAGGAGACTAGCGGGAGAAAGGAGACCCAGTACTTC	CSAREETSGRKETQYF
.	TRBJ2-3	TRBV6-1	.	TGTGCCAGCAGTAAAAATGGTTCTCCGGATACGCAGTATTTT	CASSKNGSPDTQYF
many	TRBJ2-1	TRBV5-1	.	TGCGCCAGCAGGGATGGATACAATGAGCAGTTCTTC	CASRDGYNEQFF
many	TRBJ2-1	TRBV3-1	TRBD2	TGTGCCAGCAGAACGGGGACTAGCGGTCACAATGAGCAGTTCTTC	CASRTGTSGHNEQFF
many	TRBJ1-1	TRBV20-1	.	TGCAGTGCGGCCCTGGCCGTGGGGCACGCTGAAGCTTTCTTT	CSAALAVGHAEAFF
few	TRBJ2-1	TRBV5-4	.	TGTGCCAGCAGGCGGGATTTAGCGGACTCCTACAATGAGCAGTTCTTC	CASRRDLADSYNEQFF
many	TRBJ2-7	TRBV30	.	TGTGCCCAGTCGGGGGAGGTCTACGAGCAGTACTTC	CAQSGEVYEQYF
many	TRBJ2-2	TRBV28	.	TGTGCCAGCAGTTTAATCAGCGCGGGGAACACCGGGGAGCTGTTTTTT	CASSLISAGNTGELFF
.	TRBJ1-1	TRBV6-5	.	TGTGCCAGCAGTTACTCTGACAGGATGCTTCCTGAAGCTTTCTTT	CASSYSDRMLPEAFF
.	TRBJ2-7	TRBV20-1	TRBD1	TGCAGTATCCGGGACAGGGGGTTCTACGAGCAGTACTTC	CSIRDRGFYEQYF
many	TRBJ2-1	TRBV29-1	TRBD2	TGCAGCGTCCAGAGCGGGGACTCCTACAATGAGCAGTTCTTC	CSVQSGDSYNEQFF
.	TRBJ1-6	TRBV6-1	TRBD1	TGTGCCAGCACCAAACGGGACAGCTCCTATAATTCACCCCTCCACTTT	CASTKRDSSYNSPLHF
.	TRBJ2-5	TRBV2	.	TGTGCCAGCGTAGTCGGAGGGTTAGAGACCCAGTACTTC	CASVVGGLETQYF
many	TRBJ1-1	TRBV18	.	TGTGCCAGCTTACGGGGTTGGGAGAACACTGAAGCTTTCTTT	CASLRGWENTEAFF
many	TRBJ2-1	TRBV11-2	TRBD1	TGTGCCAGCAGCTCGTTGACAGGGGGGCATGAGCAGTTCTTC	CASSSLTGGHEQFF
many	TRBJ2-7	TRBV11-2	.	TGTGCCAGCAGCTTAGACTCGATGACCTACGAGCAGTACTTC	CASSLDSMTYEQYF
many	TRBJ2-3	TRBV7-9	TRBD2	TGTGCCAGCAGCTCCCCTAGCGGGACGGTGGATACGCAGTATTTT	CASSSPSGTVDTQYF
.	TRBJ1-3	TRBV4-1	.	TGCGCCAGCAGCCAAGAGGGTACAGGCGAACTTAGCTCTGGAAACACCATATATTTT	CASSQEGTGELSSGNTIYF
.	TRBJ1-4	TRBV12-5	.	TGTGCTAGTGGTACTCTCGGGGGCGAAAAACTGTTTTTT	CASGTLGGEKLFF
.	TRBJ1-1	TRBV5-1	.	TGCGCCAGCAGCTTGACCGCCAAACGCGACACTGAAGCTTTCTTT	CASSLTAKRDTEAFF
few	TRBJ2-7	TRBV14	.	TGTGCCAACCAGATTCAGGAATTCTACGAGCAGTACTTC	CANQIQEFYEQYF
many	TRBJ2-1	TRBV7-3	TRBD2	TGTGCCAGCAGCTTAAGAGGCGGGACTAGCGGCCACAATGAGCAGTTCTTC	CASSLRGGTSGHNEQFF
many	TRBJ1-3	TRBV28	.	TGTGCCAGCAGTTTGATCGGAAACACCATATATTTT	CASSLIGNTIYF
many	TRBJ2-1	TRBV30	.	TGTGCCTGGAGTGTATCGCAAAATTGGAGGGATGAGCAGTTCTTC	CAWSVSQNWRDEQFF
many	TRBJ2-5	TRBV5-4	.	TGTGCCAGCAGCGACAGGAACCAAGAGACCCAGTACTTC	CASSDRNQETQYF
.	TRBJ2-1	TRBV4-2	.	TGTGCCAGCAGCCAGATGGGAGGGGGCAATGAGCAGTTCTTC	CASSQMGGGNEQFF
many	TRBJ1-2	TRBV28	TRBD1	TGTGCCAGCAGTTTAGGAGGGGGCGCTTCTGGCTACACCTTC	CASSLGGGASGYTF
.	TRBJ1-5	TRBV19	TRBD1	TGTGCCAGTGAGACAGGGACGGGAAGGAATCAGCCCCAGCATTTT	CASETGTGRNQPQHF
many	TRBJ2-7	TRBV10-3	.	TGTGCCATCAGTCCAGCGGGCACCCCCTACGAGCAGTACTTC	CAISPAGTPYEQYF
many	TRBJ2-1	TRBV12-3/TRBV12-4	.	TGTGCCAGCAGTCGGCGGGACTTTGAGCAGTTCTTC	CASSRRDFEQFF
.	TRBJ2-3	TRBV9	.	TGTGCCAGCAGCGTAGAAGTGGTGGGGACAGATACGCAGTATTTT	CASSVEVVGTDTQYF
many	TRBJ2-7	TRBV6-5	TRBD2	TGTGCCAGCAGTTACGGACTAGCGGGGCTTTCCTACGAGCAGTACTTC	CASSYGLAGLSYEQYF
many	TRBJ1-6	TRBV27	.	TGTGCCAGCAGTTTACGGGGGGCGTTGGTTAATTCACCCCTCCACTTT	CASSLRGALVNSPLHF
many	TRBJ2-5	TRBV6-1	TRBD1	TGTGCCAGCAGTGTTTTACAGGGGTTAAAGACCCAGTACTTC	CASSVLQGLKTQYF
many	TRBJ2-7	TRBV11-3	TRBD2	TGTGCCAGCAGCCACACCGGGGGGGCTAGCGGTACCTACGAGCAGTACTTC	CASSHTGGASGTYEQYF
many	TRBJ2-7	TRBV7-2	TRBD2	TGTGCCAGCAGCACCGGGACTACCATATACGAGCAGTACTTC	CASSTGTTIYEQYF
.	TRBJ2-3	TRBV28	TRBD1	TGTGCCAGCAGACCGGGACAGCGCCTGACTACAGATACGCAGTATTTT	CASRPGQRLTTDTQYF
many	TRBJ2-5	TRBV20-1	.	TGCAGTGCTATCCCCTACCGGGACAGCGGGGAGACCCAGTACTTC	CSAIPYRDSGETQYF
.	TRBJ2-1	TRBV24-1	TRBD2	TGTGCCACCAGTGGGCTAGCGGGGAACAATGAGCAGTTCTTC	CATSGLAGNNEQFF